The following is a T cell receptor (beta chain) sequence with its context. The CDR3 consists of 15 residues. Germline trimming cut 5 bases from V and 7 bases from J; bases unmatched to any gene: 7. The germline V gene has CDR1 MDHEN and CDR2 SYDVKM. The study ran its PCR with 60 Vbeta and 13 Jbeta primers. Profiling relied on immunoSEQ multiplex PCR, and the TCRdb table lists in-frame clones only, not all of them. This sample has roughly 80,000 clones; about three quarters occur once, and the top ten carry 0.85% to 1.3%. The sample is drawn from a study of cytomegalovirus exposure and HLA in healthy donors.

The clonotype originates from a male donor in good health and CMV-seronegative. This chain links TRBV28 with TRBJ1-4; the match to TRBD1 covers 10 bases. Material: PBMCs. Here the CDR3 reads CASSPTGGWSEKLFF. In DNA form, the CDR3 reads TGTGCCAGCAGTCCGACAGGGGGCTGGAGTGAAAAACTGTTTTTT. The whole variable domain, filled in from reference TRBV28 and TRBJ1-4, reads DVKVTQSSRYLVKRTGEKVFLECVQDMDHENMFWYRQDPGLGLRLIYFSYDVKMKEKGDIPEGYSVSREKKERFSLILESASTNQTSMYLCASSPTGGWSEKLFFGSGTQLSVL.